The next 19 T cell receptor beta chains were all read from a single sample in a study of T cells in Graves' hyperthyroidism and ophthalmopathy. From RNA transcripts, TCR beta CDR3 regions were amplified. With the HTBI primer set, the TCR CDR3 went through a first round of RT-PCR. TCRdb itself ran the multiplex PCR reads through MiXCR, one entry per CDR3 protein. Of around 300,000 distinct CDR3 sequences in the sample, about 15% were seen once. The sample consisted of blood. These receptors were obtained from a woman aged 45-65 years with Graves' hyperthyroidism that later progressed to Graves' ophthalmopathy.

At least ten counts were recorded for this clonotype. The V gene is TRBV28, the J gene TRBJ1-5, with D possibly matching TRBD1 (6 bases). This CDR3 region has 14 residues. The V gene's germline CDR1 is MDHEN and CDR2 SYDVKM. Trimming removed 5 bases at V and 5 bases at J, with 13 bases between. CDR3 protein: CASSKGQLDQPQHF. DNA of the CDR3: TGTGCCAGCAGTAAAGGACAGCTAGATCAGCCCCAGCATTTT.

This clonotype was detected ten times or more. The rearrangement joins TRBV20-1 to TRBJ2-3, with D possibly being TRBD2 (5 bases). Looked up from germline, CDR1 is DFQATT and CDR2 is SNEGSKA (reference sequence). The CDR3 has 16 amino acids. V was trimmed by 3 bases and J by 2 bases, leaving 18 bases between them. The CDR3 reads CSASGKTPTYTDTQYF. The DNA of the CDR3 is TGCAGTGCTAGCGGGAAGACTCCTACCTACACAGATACGCAGTATTTT.

This clonotype was seen ten or more times. V gene TRBV28 combines with J gene TRBJ2-1, with D possibly being TRBD1 or TRBD2 (5 bases each). Per the germline V gene, CDR1 is MDHEN and CDR2 is SYDVKM. CDR3 length: 15 residues. Trimming removed 6 bases at V and 2 bases at J, with 14 bases between. For the CDR3, the DNA is TGTGCCAGCAGCTGGGACGGAGCACCCTACAATGAGCAGTTCTTC. Translated, it gives CASSWDGAPYNEQFF.

This clonotype was seen repeatedly, ten times or more. The gene calls are TRBV11-2 and TRBJ2-4; possibly TRBD1 for D (6 bases). This CDR3 contains 22 residues. The germline gives CDR1 SGHAT, CDR2 FQNNGV. The germline V and J ends were trimmed by 5 bases and 4 bases, with 36 bases remaining between them. In nucleotides, the CDR3 is TGTGCCAGCAGCCCCCGTGACCAGGGGACACCCGGGACCCCCTATGCGAAAAACATTCAGTACTTC. Translation: CASSPRDQGTPGTPYAKNIQYF.

The chain couples TRBV28 to TRBJ2-7; TRBD2 agrees at 10 bases. Looked up from germline, CDR1 is MDHEN and CDR2 is SYDVKM. The junction had 4 bases not matched to a gene; V was cut back by 2 bases and J by 3 bases. The CDR3 has 15 amino acids. The CDR3 sequence is CASSLLAGESYEQYF. The DNA for the CDR3 is TGTGCCAGCAGTTTACTAGCGGGAGAGAGCTACGAGCAGTACTTC. Combining the CDR3 with reference TRBV28 and TRBJ2-7 gives the whole variable domain DVKVTQSSRYLVKRTGEKVFLECVQDMDHENMFWYRQDPGLGLRLIYFSYDVKMKEKGDIPEGYSVSREKKERFSLILESASTNQTSMYLCASSLLAGESYEQYFGPGTRLTVT.

This clonotype has a handful of counts. DNA for the CDR3: TGTGCCAGCAGCTACCGCTCCAGGGGATTTGGCACCGGGGAGCTGTTTTTT. This sequence encodes CASSYRSRGFGTGELFF. J is TRBJ2-2 and V is TRBV5-8; TRBD1 might be the D (6 bases). There are 17 residues in the CDR3. Trimming cost V 3 bases and J 4 bases, with 19 bases left between them. Germline CDR1 reads SGHTS; CDR2 reads YDEGEE.

This clonotype was counted many times. This chain links TRBV29-1 with TRBJ2-1, with D maybe TRBD2 (6 bases). This CDR3 region has 12 residues. Trimming removed 7 bases at V and 5 bases at J, with 12 bases between. Per germline, CDR1 SQVTM and CDR2 ANQGSEA. The CDR3 region has the DNA TGCAGCGCCCGCCGGACTAACAATGAGCAGTTCTTC. Translating gives CSARRTNNEQFF.

Worth noting for this clonotype: One base away lies a much larger clone, so this may be a sequencing read error. The rearrangement uses TRBV3-1 and TRBJ2-7, with a weak D call TRBD1 (6 bases). The CDR3 is made up of 14 amino acids. CDR1 LGHDT and CDR2 YNNKEL come from the germline V gene (reference sequence). The CDR3 sequence is CASSASGHFYGQYF. The CDR3 region has the DNA TGTGCCAGCAGTGCTTCGGGACACTTCTACGGGCAGTACTTC.

This clonotype was counted many times. The rearrangement uses TRBV5-1 and TRBJ2-4; TRBD1 might be the D (7 bases). The CDR3 consists of 13 residues. V shed 4 bases and J shed 8 bases, with 13 bases lying between them. Germline values: CDR1 SGHRS, CDR2 YFSETQ. The CDR3 is CASSQTGEDIQYF. The CDR3 nucleotides read TGCGCCAGCAGCCAAACAGGGGAGGACATTCAGTACTTC.

This clonotype has ten or more counts. The CDR3 DNA follows: TGCAGTGCCGTTACTGGACAGGGCGTATCCTACGAGCAGTACTTC. This encodes CSAVTGQGVSYEQYF. The chain couples TRBV20-1 to TRBJ2-7, with TRBD1 matching over 8 bases. Unmatched junction bases numbered 11, after V lost 6 bases and J lost 1 base. This CDR3 contains 15 residues. Germline values: CDR1 DFQATT, CDR2 SNEGSKA (reference sequence).

This sequence joins TRBV7-3 and TRBJ2-3; 7 bases are a match to TRBD2. V lost 2 bases to trimming and J lost 2 bases; unmatched junction nucleotides: 4. Germline V CDR1 and CDR2: SGHTA, FQGTGA. The CDR3 extends over 15 amino acids. CDR3 bases: TGTGCCAGCAGCTTATCGGGGGGACCCACAGATACGCAGTATTTT. This translates into CASSLSGGPTDTQYF. Full variable domain (rest looked up from reference TRBV7-3 and TRBJ2-3): GAGVSQTPSNKVTEKGKYVELRCDPISGHTALYWYRQSLGQGPEFLIYFQGTGAADDSGLPNDRFFAVRPEGSVSTLKIQRTERGDSAVYLCASSLSGGPTDTQYFGPGTRLTVL.

In its sample, this clonotype was seen many times. The chain has TRBV5-5 and TRBJ2-7, with TRBD2 identical over 8 bases. Trimming at V came to 5 bases and at J to 3 bases, leaving 10 bases not matched to a gene. Germline V gene data show CDR1 as SGHKS and CDR2 as YYEKEE (reference sequence). CDR3 length equals 15 residues. The CDR3 loop reads CASRQTSGGGYEQYF. The CDR3 DNA sequence: TGTGCCAGCAGGCAAACTAGCGGAGGGGGCTACGAGCAGTACTTC.

The table lists this clonotype with a few counts. The chain is built from TRBV20-1 and TRBJ2-7; 8 nucleotides agree with TRBD2. Germline values: CDR1 DFQATT, CDR2 SNEGSKA (reference sequence). With V trimmed by 3 bases and J by 3 bases, 7 bases remained unmatched. CDR3 length equals 14 residues. The CDR3 DNA reads as TGCAGTGCTAGCGACAGAGGGACTAGCTACGAGCAGTACTTC. Its protein product is CSASDRGTSYEQYF.

This clonotype showed up many times. The chain links TRBV11-2 to TRBJ1-1; D not resolved. The CDR3 runs to 13 residues. Trimming shortened V by 0 bases and J by 1 base, and 3 bases separated the two germline ends. Germline V lookup: CDR1 SGHAT, CDR2 FQNNGV. CDR3 sequence reads: CASSLDWNTEAFF. CDR3 DNA: TGTGCCAGCAGCTTAGATTGGAACACTGAAGCTTTCTTT.

This clonotype came up a few times. An end of the junction differs from the germline gene, which may be a read error. This chain uses TRBV7-9 with TRBJ2-3; D is uncertain. The germline gives CDR1 SEHNR, CDR2 FQNEAQ (reference sequence). This CDR3 has 16 residues. DNA for the CDR3: TGTGCCAGCACCTTAAGGGCCGCGACAAGGACAGATACGCAGTATTTT. It encodes CASTLRAATRTDTQYF.

In this sample, this clonotype turned up many times. The J gene is TRBJ2-2, the V gene TRBV27; TRBD1 aligns across 9 bases. Germline V lookup: CDR1 MNHEY, CDR2 SMNVEV (reference sequence). V dropped 10 bases and J dropped 0; count of bases not matched to a gene: 6. The CDR3 length is 15 residues. The CDR3 bases are TGTGCCACCCTAAGACAGGGGGCGAACACCGGGGAGCTGTTTTTT. It specifies CATLRQGANTGELFF.

This clonotype was counted at least ten times. CDR3 nucleotides: TGTGCCAGCAGCTTAGGGGGAGTCCGGACCCAGTACTTC. Residues: CASSLGGVRTQYF. The rearrangement links TRBV7-2 to TRBJ2-5; a possible D gene is TRBD2 (5 bases). The CDR3 totals 13 residues. The germline V gene encodes CDR1 SGHTA and CDR2 FQGNSA. Trimming cost V 1 base and J 7 bases, with 10 bases left between them.

This clonotype was seen ten or more times. V gene TRBV28 combines with J gene TRBJ1-5, with D unclear. The CDR3 covers 14 residues. CDR1 and CDR2 from the germline V gene are MDHEN and SYDVKM. Trimming took 5 bases from V and 3 from J, leaving 11 bases between them. CDR3 amino acids: CASSPDYLNQPQHF. DNA of the CDR3: TGTGCCAGCAGTCCCGACTACCTCAATCAGCCCCAGCATTTT.

This clonotype was detected many times. The rearrangement uses TRBV12-3 or TRBV12-4 and TRBJ2-3, with TRBD2 identical over 9 bases. The CDR3 has 13 amino acids. With 6 bases clipped from V and 8 bases from J, the junction kept 6 bases outside the gene matches. CDR3 DNA: TGTGCCAGCAGCTCCGGTAGCGGGAGTACGCAGTATTTT. It translates to CASSSGSGSTQYF.